The clone carrying this TCR beta chain has just one count. Possible read error: a much larger clone is one base away. V lost 4 bases and J 1 base, leaving 10 bases between the germline ends. Germline-derived CDR1 and CDR2 are SGDLS and YYNGEE. The CDR3 spans 14 residues. The data were obtained in a study of CD8 T cells in ankylosing spondylitis. TCRdb called the 5' RACE reads again in MiXCR, with one record for every CDR3 protein. This repertoire shows about 250,000 distinct CDR3 sequences, 8.2% found once; its top ten account for 4.8%. The chain recombines TRBV9 with TRBJ2-3; no definite D call. The source material was blood, either unsorted or a sorted T cell fraction (not recorded which). The TCR originated in a female donor with ankylosing spondylitis or in good health (not recorded which). The CDR3 spells CASSPPWGTDTQYF. The CDR3 DNA follows: TGTGCCAGCAGCCCCCCCTGGGGCACAGATACGCAGTATTTT.